This TCR beta chain appears in the sequencing data of a study of a mutant IDH1 vaccine in newly diagnosed glioma. General study points: Apparently, pseudoprogression bore no relation to changes among the top peripheral T cell clonotypes.

In the case of this clone: Its target is not known.

Germline V gene data show CDR1 as SGHTA and CDR2 as FQGNSA. The CDR3 length is 14 residues. Trimming cost V 3 bases and J 6 bases; bases outside gene matches: 5. The time point here: week 5, during vaccination. The investigators gave 300 ug of mutant IDH1 20-mer peptide in each vaccine dose, together with topical imiquimod. There were new WHO grade 3 or 4 astrocytomas in the donors, and these were IDH1-mutant and ATRX-lost. Profiled with immunoSEQ multiplex PCR; TCRdb holds only in-frame clones, not every one. The top ten hold 6% to 7.5% of the sample, which has roughly 62,000 clones, roughly four fifths seen once.

The chain carries TRBV7-2 and TRBJ1-1; 9 nucleotides agree with TRBD1. This sequence originates from a woman in her forties or fifties with glioma. This specimen was PBMCs, taken from a glioma patient whose treatment included an IDH1 peptide vaccine. In nucleotides, the CDR3 is TGTGCCAGCAGCTTTGGGGACAGGGCCGCTGAAGCTTTCTTT. This sequence encodes CASSFGDRAAEAFF.